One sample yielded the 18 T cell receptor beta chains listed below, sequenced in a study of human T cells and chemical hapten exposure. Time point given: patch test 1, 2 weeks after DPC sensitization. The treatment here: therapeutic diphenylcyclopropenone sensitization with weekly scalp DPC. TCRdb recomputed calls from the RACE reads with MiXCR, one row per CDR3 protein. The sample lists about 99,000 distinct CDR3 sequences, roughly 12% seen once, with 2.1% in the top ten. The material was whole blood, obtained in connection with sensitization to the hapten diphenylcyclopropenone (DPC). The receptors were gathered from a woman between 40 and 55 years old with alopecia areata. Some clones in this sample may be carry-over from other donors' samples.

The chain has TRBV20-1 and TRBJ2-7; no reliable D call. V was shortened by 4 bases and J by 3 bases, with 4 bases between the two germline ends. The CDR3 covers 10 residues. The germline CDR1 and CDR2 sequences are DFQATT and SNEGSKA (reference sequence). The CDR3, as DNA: TGCAGTGCTATGAACTACGAGCAGTACTTC. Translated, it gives CSAMNYEQYF.

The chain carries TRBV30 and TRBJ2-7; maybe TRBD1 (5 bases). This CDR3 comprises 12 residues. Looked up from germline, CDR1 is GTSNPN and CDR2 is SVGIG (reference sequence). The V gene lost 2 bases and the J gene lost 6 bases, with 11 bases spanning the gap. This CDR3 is CAWSTTVGEQYF. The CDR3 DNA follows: TGTGCCTGGAGTACGACAGTTGGCGAGCAGTACTTC.

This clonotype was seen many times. The CDR3 reads CASSLSRLASQTQYF. The CDR3 DNA is TGTGCCAGCAGTTTATCGCGCCTAGCGAGCCAGACCCAGTACTTC. The gene calls are TRBV27 and TRBJ2-5, with D possibly TRBD2 on 6 matching bases. Germline CDR1 is MNHEY and CDR2 is SMNVEV (reference sequence). Trimming cost V 0 bases and J 6 bases, with 14 bases left between them. The CDR3 covers 15 residues.

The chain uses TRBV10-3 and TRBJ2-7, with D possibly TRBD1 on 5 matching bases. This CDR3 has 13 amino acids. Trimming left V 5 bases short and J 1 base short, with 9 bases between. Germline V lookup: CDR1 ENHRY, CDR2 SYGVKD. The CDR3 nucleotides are TGTGCCATCAGTAAGACAGAATCCTACGAGCAGTACTTC. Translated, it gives CAISKTESYEQYF.

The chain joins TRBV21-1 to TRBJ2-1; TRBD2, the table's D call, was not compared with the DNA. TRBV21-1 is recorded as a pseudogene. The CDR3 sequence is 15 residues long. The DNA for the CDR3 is TGTGCCAGCAGAATTGGGACTAGCGGGAGCCCCAGTCAGTTCTTC. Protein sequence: CASRIGTSGSPSQFF.

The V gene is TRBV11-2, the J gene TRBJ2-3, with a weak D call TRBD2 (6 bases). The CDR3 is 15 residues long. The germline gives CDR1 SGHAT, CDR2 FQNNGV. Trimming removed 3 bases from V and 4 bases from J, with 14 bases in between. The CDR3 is CASSFVSGEADTQYF. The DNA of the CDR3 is TGTGCCAGCAGCTTTGTGTCGGGAGAGGCAGATACGCAGTATTTT.

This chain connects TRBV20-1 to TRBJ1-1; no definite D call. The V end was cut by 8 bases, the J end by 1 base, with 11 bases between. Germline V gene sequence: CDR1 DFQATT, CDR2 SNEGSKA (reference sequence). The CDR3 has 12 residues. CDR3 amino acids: CSSPQRNTEAFF. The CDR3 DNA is TGCAGTTCACCTCAGCGGAACACTGAAGCTTTCTTT.

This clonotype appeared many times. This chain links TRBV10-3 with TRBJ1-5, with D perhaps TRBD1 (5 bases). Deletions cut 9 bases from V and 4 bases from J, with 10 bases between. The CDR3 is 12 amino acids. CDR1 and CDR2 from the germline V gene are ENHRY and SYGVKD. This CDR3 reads CAMGPTNQPQHF. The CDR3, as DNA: TGTGCCATGGGACCGACTAATCAGCCCCAGCATTTT.

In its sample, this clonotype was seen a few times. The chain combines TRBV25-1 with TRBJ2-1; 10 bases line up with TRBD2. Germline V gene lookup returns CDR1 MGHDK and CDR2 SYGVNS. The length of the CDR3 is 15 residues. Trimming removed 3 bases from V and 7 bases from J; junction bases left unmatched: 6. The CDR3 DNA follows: TGTGCCAGCAGTGAGGGGACTAGCGCCATGAATGAGCAGTTCTTC. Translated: CASSEGTSAMNEQFF.

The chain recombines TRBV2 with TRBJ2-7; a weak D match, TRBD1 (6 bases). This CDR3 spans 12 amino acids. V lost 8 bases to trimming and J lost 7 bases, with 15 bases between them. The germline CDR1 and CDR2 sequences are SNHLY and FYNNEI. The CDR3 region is CASSRQAGEQYF. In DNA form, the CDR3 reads TGTGCCAGCTCCAGACAGGCTGGGGAGCAGTACTTC.

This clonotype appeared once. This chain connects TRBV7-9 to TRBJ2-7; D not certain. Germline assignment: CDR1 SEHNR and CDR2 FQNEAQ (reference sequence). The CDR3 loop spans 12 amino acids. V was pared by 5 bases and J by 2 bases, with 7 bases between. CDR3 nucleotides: TGTGCCAGCAGCCGATTTACCTACGAGCAGTACTTC. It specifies CASSRFTYEQYF.

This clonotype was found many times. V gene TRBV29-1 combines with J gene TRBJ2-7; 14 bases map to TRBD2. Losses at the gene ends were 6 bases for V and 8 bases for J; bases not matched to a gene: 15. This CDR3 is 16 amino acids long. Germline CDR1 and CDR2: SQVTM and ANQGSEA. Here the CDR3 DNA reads TGCAGCGTGGATTCTCCCGGGACTAGCGGGAGAGGGCAGCAGTACTTC. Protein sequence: CSVDSPGTSGRGQQYF.

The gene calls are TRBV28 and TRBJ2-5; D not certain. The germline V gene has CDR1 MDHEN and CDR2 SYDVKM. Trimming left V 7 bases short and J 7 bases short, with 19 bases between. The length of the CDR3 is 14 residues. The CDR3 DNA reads TGTGCCAGCACCATTGCGGCACTCCGAGGGACCCAGTACTTC. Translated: CASTIAALRGTQYF.

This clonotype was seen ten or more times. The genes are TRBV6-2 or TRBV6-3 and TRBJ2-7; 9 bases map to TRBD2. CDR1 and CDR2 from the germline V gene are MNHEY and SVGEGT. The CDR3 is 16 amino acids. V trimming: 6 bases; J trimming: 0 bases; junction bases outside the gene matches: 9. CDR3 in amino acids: CASSPRSGGSSYEQYF. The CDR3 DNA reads TGTGCCAGCAGCCCTAGGAGCGGGGGGAGCTCCTACGAGCAGTACTTC.

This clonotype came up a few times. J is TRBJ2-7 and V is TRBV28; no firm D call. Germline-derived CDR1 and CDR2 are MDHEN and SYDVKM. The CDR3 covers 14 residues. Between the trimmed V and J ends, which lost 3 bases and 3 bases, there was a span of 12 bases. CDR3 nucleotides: TGTGCCAGCAGTTTGCACACAGCGAGCTACGAGCAGTACTTC. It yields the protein CASSLHTASYEQYF.

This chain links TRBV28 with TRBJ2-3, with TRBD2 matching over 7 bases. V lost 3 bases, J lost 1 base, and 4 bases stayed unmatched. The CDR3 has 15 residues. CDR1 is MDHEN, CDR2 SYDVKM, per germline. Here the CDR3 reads CASSFTGGGTDTQYF. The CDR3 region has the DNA TGTGCCAGCAGTTTCACGGGGGGAGGCACAGATACGCAGTATTTT.

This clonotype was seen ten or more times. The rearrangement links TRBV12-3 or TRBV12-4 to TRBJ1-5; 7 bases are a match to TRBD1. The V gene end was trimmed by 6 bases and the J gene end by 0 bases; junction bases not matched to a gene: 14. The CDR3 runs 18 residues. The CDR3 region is CASSRGGPISGSNQPQHF. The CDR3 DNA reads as TGTGCCAGCAGCAGGGGGGGGCCCATTTCTGGTAGCAATCAGCCCCAGCATTTT.

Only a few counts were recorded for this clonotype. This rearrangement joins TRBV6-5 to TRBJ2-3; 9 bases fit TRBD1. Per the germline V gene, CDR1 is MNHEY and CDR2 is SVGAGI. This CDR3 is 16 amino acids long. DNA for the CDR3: TGTGTTACGCGTCCCGGGACAGGGCCGGGCACAGATACGCAGTATTTT. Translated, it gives CVTRPGTGPGTDTQYF.